The 28 T cell receptor beta chains reported below all come from one sample, sequenced in a study of vaccination and CD4 T cells after COVID-19. Scientists ran DNA taken from cultured CD4+ T cells through the Oncomine TCR Beta short-read assay for sequencing. Via MiXCR, TCRdb re-called the PCR reads, giving one row per CDR3 protein. This repertoire shows roughly 20,000 distinct CDR3 sequences, roughly two fifths found once; its top ten account for less than 5.5%. Their specific antigens are unknown. Documented treatment: approximately 9-day PBMC culture with coronavirus spike peptide pools or control peptides (ViraFEST assay). This sample comprised CD4+ T cells from blood, cultured in vitro, obtained before SARS-CoV-2 vaccination. All receptors come from a human donor who had recovered from COVID-19.

The chain links TRBV18 to TRBJ1-2, with 9 bases fitting TRBD1. V lost 2 bases and J lost 1; bases outside the gene matches: 2. This CDR3 has 15 residues. Germline CDR1 and CDR2: KGHSH and LQKENI. This CDR3 is CASSPRTGDNYGYTF. In DNA, the CDR3 is TGTGCCAGCTCACCAAGGACAGGGGATAACTATGGCTACACCTTC. The entire variable domain, with the rest obtained from reference TRBV18 and TRBJ1-2, is as follows: NAGVMQNPRHLVRRRGQEARLRCSPMKGHSHVYWYRQLPEEGLKFMVYLQKENIIDESGMPKERFSAEFPKEGPSILRIQQVVRGDSAAYFCASSPRTGDNYGYTFGSGTRLTVV.

This rearrangement joins TRBV2 to TRBJ2-1; tentative D call: TRBD2 (6 bases). Trimming took 7 bases from V and 8 from J, leaving 15 bases between them. The CDR3 loop spans 13 amino acids. CDR1 and CDR2 (germline): SNHLY, FYNNEI. The CDR3: CASNLEGWDEQFF. The CDR3 DNA reads TGTGCCAGCAATCTGGAGGGTTGGGATGAGCAGTTCTTC.

The chain couples TRBV10-3 to TRBJ2-3, with a weak D call TRBD2 (6 bases). The germline gives CDR1 ENHRY, CDR2 SYGVKD. The CDR3 is 13 residues long. V lost 2 bases to trimming and J lost 8 bases, with 11 bases between them. The CDR3 sequence: CAISESSGTTQYF. CDR3 sequence (DNA): TGTGCCATCAGTGAGAGTAGCGGAACTACGCAGTATTTT.

The rearrangement joins TRBV5-6 to TRBJ1-5, with 12 bases that match TRBD1. This CDR3 region has 14 residues. CDR1 SGHDT and CDR2 YYEEEE come from the germline V gene. The ends lost 7 bases at V and 7 bases at J; junction bases unmatched: 6. CDR3 DNA sequence: TGTGCCAGCGGAAAGGGACAGGGGGCCCAGCCCCAGCATTTT. This gives the protein CASGKGQGAQPQHF.

This clonotype was seen a handful of times. The rearrangement uses TRBV11-3 and TRBJ1-2; TRBD1 agrees at 8 bases. The CDR3 totals 13 residues. Germline-derived CDR1 and CDR2 are SGHNT and YENEEA. The V and J ends lost 4 bases and 7 bases, in that order; junction bases with no gene match: 5. The CDR3 coding sequence is TGTGCCAGCAGCTCGACAGGGGTGGGTGGCTACACCTTC. Protein product: CASSSTGVGGYTF. The entire variable domain, with the rest obtained from reference TRBV11-3 and TRBJ1-2, is as follows: EAGVVQSPRYKIIEKKQPVAFWCNPISGHNTLYWYLQNLGQGPELLIRYENEEAVDDSQLPKDRFSAERLKGVDSTLKIQPAELGDSAVYLCASSSTGVGGYTFGSGTRLTVV.

This clonotype was counted only a few times. V usage is TRBV11-2 and J usage is TRBJ1-1; 8 nucleotides align to TRBD1. The V segment lost 5 bases and the J segment 4 bases; nucleotides outside the gene matches: 9. Germline lookup yields CDR1 SGHAT and CDR2 FQNNGV. The CDR3 contains 15 residues. The CDR3 spells CASSPRPGGGTEAFF. CDR3 nucleotide sequence: TGTGCCAGCAGCCCACGACCAGGGGGCGGCACTGAAGCTTTCTTT.

The V gene is TRBV7-9, the J gene TRBJ1-5, with 10 bases matching TRBD1. Germline CDR1 is SEHNR and CDR2 is FQNEAQ (reference sequence). This CDR3 comprises 16 residues. The V gene end was trimmed by 5 bases and the J gene end by 5 bases; junction bases not matched to a gene: 9. CDR3 sequence: CASSGGTGAPDQPQHF. In nucleotides, the CDR3 is TGTGCCAGCAGCGGCGGGACAGGGGCCCCTGATCAGCCCCAGCATTTT.

This clonotype was seen a handful of times. The chain couples TRBV5-6 to TRBJ1-5; D remains unclear. Trimming pared 4 bases from V and 0 bases from J, leaving 11 bases between. Germline V lookup: CDR1 SGHDT, CDR2 YYEEEE. CDR3 size: 15 residues. In nucleotides, the CDR3 is TGTGCCAGCAGCCAGGACGGATATAGCAATCAGCCCCAGCATTTT. Translating it yields CASSQDGYSNQPQHF.

In this sample, this clonotype turned up a few times. The rearrangement joins TRBV19 to TRBJ1-2; D ambiguous. The CDR3 runs to 13 residues. The V gene lost 7 bases and the J gene lost 2 bases, with 11 bases spanning the gap. CDR1 and CDR2 from the germline V gene are LNHDA and SQIVND (reference sequence). CDR3 nucleotides: TGTGCCAGTAACGAAGGACTGAACTATGGCTACACCTTC. This translates into CASNEGLNYGYTF.

The chain carries TRBV20-1 and TRBJ2-1, with TRBD2 matching 9 bases. V lost 3 bases to trimming and J lost 9 bases; unmatched junction nucleotides: 9. Looked up from germline, CDR1 is DFQATT and CDR2 is SNEGSKA (reference sequence). This CDR3 has 14 residues. The CDR3 DNA sequence: TGCAGTGCTAGTCGACTAGCGGAGTCCCGTGAGCAGTTCTTC. Translating it yields CSASRLAESREQFF.

This clonotype was detected only a few times. V and J are TRBV20-1 and TRBJ1-2; 10 positions match TRBD1. Germline V gene lookup returns CDR1 DFQATT and CDR2 SNEGSKA (reference sequence). The CDR3 loop spans 15 amino acids. V lost 6 bases and J lost 8; bases outside the gene matches: 15. For the CDR3, the DNA is TGCAGTGCCACTGGGCGGGACAGGGGACACGGGGGCTACACCTTC. Protein: CSATGRDRGHGGYTF.

This chain joins TRBV7-2 and TRBJ2-7, with 12 bases identical to TRBD2. The length of the CDR3 is 18 residues. The junction had 13 bases not matched to a gene; V was cut back by 4 bases and J by 3 bases. Germline V gene data show CDR1 as SGHTA and CDR2 as FQGNSA. The CDR3 coding sequence is TGTGCCAGCAGCTGGCGGACTAGCGGGGCCTACCGTATCTACGAGCAGTACTTC. As protein: CASSWRTSGAYRIYEQYF. Variable domain in full (rest from reference TRBV7-2 and TRBJ2-7): GAGVSQSPSNKVTEKGKDVELRCDPISGHTALYWYRQSLGQGLEFLIYFQGNSAPDKSGLPSDRFSAERTGGSVSTLTIQRTQQEDSAVYLCASSWRTSGAYRIYEQYFGPGTRLTVT.

This clonotype appeared a single time. The CDR3 sequence: CASSLSGGAYLYF. The CDR3 nucleotides are TGCGCCAGCAGCCTTAGCGGGGGGGCCTATCTGTACTTC. The gene calls are TRBV4-3 and TRBJ2-5; 11 bases line up with TRBD2. The trim removed 4 bases at V and 13 bases at J, leaving 8 bases unmatched. The CDR3 runs 13 residues. CDR1 and CDR2 (germline): LGHNA, YSLEER.

This clonotype was seen more than once but under ten times. V gene TRBV15 combines with J gene TRBJ2-1; TRBD2 is a possible D gene (6 bases). Germline values: CDR1 LNHNV, CDR2 YYDKDF (reference sequence). The CDR3 contains 18 residues. V was clipped by 0 bases and J by 3 bases, with 18 bases between them. The CDR3 DNA sequence: TGTGCCACCAGCAGAGATCAATATTGGGACTTCGTCTACAATGAGCAGTTCTTC. Its translation is CATSRDQYWDFVYNEQFF.

This clonotype was picked up a small number of times. The genes are TRBV20-1 and TRBJ2-1; TRBD2 agrees at 14 bases. CDR1 DFQATT and CDR2 SNEGSKA come from the germline V gene (reference sequence). The V segment lost 6 bases and the J segment 0 bases; nucleotides outside the gene matches: 4. The CDR3 is made up of 16 amino acids. The CDR3 reads CSAPGLAGGSYNEQFF. The CDR3 DNA follows: TGCAGTGCGCCCGGACTAGCGGGGGGCTCCTACAATGAGCAGTTCTTC.

This chain connects TRBV4-1 to TRBJ2-5; D is perhaps TRBD2 (6 bases). This CDR3 region has 14 residues. In germline, CDR1 is MGHRA, CDR2 YSYEKL. Trimming pared 4 bases from V and 2 bases from J, leaving 11 bases between. For the CDR3, the DNA is TGCGCCAGCAGCCGGGCTAGCGAACAAGAGACCCAGTACTTC. Translating it yields CASSRASEQETQYF.

The chain combines TRBV19 with TRBJ2-3; D is possibly TRBD1 or TRBD2 (5 bases each). Trimming removed 4 bases from V and 2 bases from J, with 13 bases in between. This CDR3 has 15 residues. Germline V gene data show CDR1 as LNHDA and CDR2 as SQIVND (reference sequence). CDR3 in DNA: TGTGCCAGTAGTACGGTAAGGGACCACACAGATACGCAGTATTTT. Protein product: CASSTVRDHTDTQYF.

This clonotype was observed a handful of times. The chain has TRBV25-1 and TRBJ1-2; D is uncertain. CDR3 length: 15 amino acids. Germline CDR1 MGHDK, CDR2 SYGVNS. Trimming shortened V by 0 bases and J by 3 bases, and 11 bases separated the two germline ends. The CDR3 bases are TGTGCCAGCAGTGAATATGCCGGCAGTGACTATGGCTACACCTTC. Protein product: CASSEYAGSDYGYTF.

DNA of the CDR3: TGCGCCAGCAGCCAAGCAGGCGGAGATTACTATGGCTACACCTTC. As protein: CASSQAGGDYYGYTF. The chain is built from TRBV4-3 and TRBJ1-2; D gene unclear. Trimming took 1 base from V and 3 from J, leaving 12 bases between them. In germline, CDR1 is LGHNA, CDR2 YSLEER. The CDR3 totals 15 residues.

The chain is built from TRBV19 and TRBJ2-2; no definite D call. Trimming removed 0 bases at V and 10 bases at J, with 9 bases between. From germline, CDR1 is LNHDA and CDR2 SQIVND (reference sequence). The CDR3 sequence is 13 residues long. CDR3 sequence (DNA): TGTGCCAGTAGTATAGAAGGGCTTGCGGAGCTGTTTTTT. As protein: CASSIEGLAELFF.

This chain links TRBV19 with TRBJ1-1; a weak D match, TRBD1 (5 bases). Germline CDR1 reads LNHDA; CDR2 reads SQIVND (reference sequence). The V end lost 3 bases, the J end lost 9 bases, and 20 bases lay between the germline ends. The CDR3 covers 15 residues. CDR3 nucleotide sequence: TGTGCCAGTAGTATGGGCCGAGGGGACCGCATGAAAGCTTTCTTT. Translating gives CASSMGRGDRMKAFF.

The V and J genes are TRBV5-1 and TRBJ2-3; 13 positions agree with TRBD2. Germline-derived CDR1 and CDR2 are SGHRS and YFSETQ. The CDR3 extends over 17 amino acids. V lost 0 bases, J lost 4 bases, and 5 bases stayed unmatched. In DNA form, the CDR3 reads TGCGCCAGCAGCTTGGGTACTAGCGGGAGGGCCTCAGATACGCAGTATTTT. This codes for CASSLGTSGRASDTQYF.

This chain uses TRBV11-3 with TRBJ1-1; weak D call: TRBD1 (5 bases). This CDR3 is built from 15 residues. The V and J ends lost 2 bases and 4 bases respectively, with 14 bases between them. From germline, CDR1 is SGHNT and CDR2 YENEEA. The CDR3 is CASSLLEGSVTEAFF. The CDR3 DNA follows: TGTGCCAGCAGCTTATTAGAGGGGAGCGTCACTGAAGCTTTCTTT.

V and J are TRBV11-1 and TRBJ2-3; 7 positions agree with TRBD2. CDR1 SGHAT and CDR2 FQDESV come from the germline V gene (reference sequence). The CDR3 sequence is 15 residues long. V shed 5 bases, J shed 1 base, and the junction held 6 bases outside the gene matches. The CDR3 here is CASSPGLGRTDTQYF. The CDR3 DNA reads TGTGCCAGCAGCCCCGGACTAGGACGCACAGATACGCAGTATTTT. The whole variable domain, remainder taken from reference TRBV11-1 and TRBJ2-3, is EAEVAQSPRYKITEKSQAVAFWCDPISGHATLYWYRQILGQGPELLVQFQDESVVDDSQLPKDRFSAERLKGVDSTLKIQPAELGDSAMYLCASSPGLGRTDTQYFGPGTRLTVL.

The genes are TRBV20-1 and TRBJ1-1; D is possibly TRBD1 (5 bases). V lost 5 bases, J lost 1 base, and 14 bases lay in between. This CDR3 is built from 14 residues. In germline, CDR1 is DFQATT, CDR2 SNEGSKA (reference sequence). DNA for the CDR3: TGCAGTGCTCGCTTGGCAGGGCGGAACACTGAAGCTTTCTTT. Residues: CSARLAGRNTEAFF.

This chain joins TRBV4-3 and TRBJ2-3; 12 bases match TRBD2. This CDR3 spans 17 amino acids. Trimming took 3 bases from V and 5 from J; bases not matched to a gene: 9. The germline V gene encodes CDR1 LGHNA and CDR2 YSLEER. CDR3 sequence reads: CASSHLIGGLAGDTQYF. The CDR3 coding sequence is TGCGCCAGCAGCCACCTAATAGGGGGACTAGCGGGAGATACGCAGTATTTT.

The chain employs TRBV7-2 and TRBJ1-5; maybe TRBD1 (5 bases). The CDR3 has 14 amino acids. In germline, CDR1 is SGHTA, CDR2 FQGNSA. V lost 5 bases and J lost 0, with 8 bases in between. Here the CDR3 reads CASSVGVSNQPQHF. CDR3 DNA sequence: TGTGCCAGCAGCGTGGGGGTTAGCAATCAGCCCCAGCATTTT.

This clonotype was detected a few times. The chain carries TRBV28 and TRBJ1-5, with unresolved D. V shed 5 bases and J shed 2 bases, with 7 bases lying between them. Per the germline V gene, CDR1 is MDHEN and CDR2 is SYDVKM. CDR3 size: 13 residues. DNA of the CDR3: TGTGCCAGCAGTGATAGGGGCAATCAGCCCCAGCATTTT. As protein: CASSDRGNQPQHF.